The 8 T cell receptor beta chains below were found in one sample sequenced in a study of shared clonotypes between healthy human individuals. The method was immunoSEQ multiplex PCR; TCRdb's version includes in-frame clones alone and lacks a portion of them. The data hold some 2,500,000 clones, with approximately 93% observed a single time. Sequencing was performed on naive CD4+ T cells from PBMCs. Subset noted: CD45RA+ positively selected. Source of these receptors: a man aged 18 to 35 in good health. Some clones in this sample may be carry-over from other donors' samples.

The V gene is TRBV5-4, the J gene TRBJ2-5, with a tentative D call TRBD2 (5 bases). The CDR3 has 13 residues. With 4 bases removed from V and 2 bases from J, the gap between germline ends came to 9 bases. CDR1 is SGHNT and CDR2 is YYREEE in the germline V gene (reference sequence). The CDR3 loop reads CASSPAGQETQYF. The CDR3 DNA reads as TGTGCCAGCAGCCCGGCGGGTCAAGAGACCCAGTACTTC.

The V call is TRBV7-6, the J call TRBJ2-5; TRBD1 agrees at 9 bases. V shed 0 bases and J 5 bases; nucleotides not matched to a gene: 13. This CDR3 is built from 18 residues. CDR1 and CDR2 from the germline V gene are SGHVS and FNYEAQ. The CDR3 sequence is CASSLASGTGRLWETQYF. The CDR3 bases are TGTGCCAGCAGCTTAGCCTCTGGGACAGGGCGCCTATGGGAGACCCAGTACTTC.

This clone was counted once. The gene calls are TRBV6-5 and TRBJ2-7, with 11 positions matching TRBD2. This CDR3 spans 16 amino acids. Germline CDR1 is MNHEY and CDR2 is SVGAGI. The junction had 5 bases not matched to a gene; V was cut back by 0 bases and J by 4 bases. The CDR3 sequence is CASSYSGSSGRYEQYF. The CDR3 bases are TGTGCCAGCAGTTACTCTGGCTCTAGCGGGAGGTACGAGCAGTACTTC.

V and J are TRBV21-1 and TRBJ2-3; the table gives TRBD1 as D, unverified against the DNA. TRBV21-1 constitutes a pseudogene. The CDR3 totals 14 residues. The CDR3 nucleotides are TGTGCCAGCAGCGCTCCAGGGAGCACAGATACGCAGTATTTT. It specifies CASSAPGSTDTQYF.

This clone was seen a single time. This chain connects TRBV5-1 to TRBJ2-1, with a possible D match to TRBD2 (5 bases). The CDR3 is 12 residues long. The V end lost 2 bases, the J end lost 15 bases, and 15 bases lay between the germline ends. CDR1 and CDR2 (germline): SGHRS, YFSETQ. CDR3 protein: CASSFFSEPGFF. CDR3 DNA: TGCGCCAGCAGCTTTTTTAGCGAACCGGGGTTCTTC.

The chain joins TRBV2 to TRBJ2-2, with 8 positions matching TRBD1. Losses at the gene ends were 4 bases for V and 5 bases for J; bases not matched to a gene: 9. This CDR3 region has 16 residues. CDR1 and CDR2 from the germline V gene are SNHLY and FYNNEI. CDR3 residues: CASSAFWTGMTGELFF. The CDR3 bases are TGTGCCAGCAGTGCCTTTTGGACAGGGATGACCGGGGAGCTGTTTTTT.

The CDR3 here is CASSSGQSYNEQFF. CDR3 DNA: TGTGCCAGCAGTTCGGGGCAAAGCTACAATGAGCAGTTCTTC. The V call is TRBV7-8, the J call TRBJ2-1, with D perhaps being TRBD1 or TRBD2 (5 bases each). CDR1 and CDR2 from the germline V gene are SGHVS and FQNEAQ. The CDR3 has 14 amino acids. V lost 6 bases to trimming and J lost 3 bases, with 12 bases between them.

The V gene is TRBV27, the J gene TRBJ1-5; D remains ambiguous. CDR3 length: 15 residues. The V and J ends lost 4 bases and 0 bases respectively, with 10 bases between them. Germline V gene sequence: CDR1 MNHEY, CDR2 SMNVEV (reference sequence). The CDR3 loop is CASSSLRYSNQPQHF. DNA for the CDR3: TGTGCCAGCAGTTCCCTCAGGTATAGCAATCAGCCCCAGCATTTT.